The clone carrying this T cell receptor (beta chain) was detected ten times or more. As yet, its antigen is unknown. The sample originates from a study of T cells after yellow fever vaccination. Whole-study context: Where fractions had low cell numbers, libraries were prepared from them with the SMART-Seq v4 Ultra Low Input RNA kit. Study-wide results and limits: Some clonotypes were seen in both the CD4 and the CD8 compartments. These made up a small share and likely arose from convergent recombination. Reappearing after the booster were most of the clones from primary vaccination (around 96% CD4, 88% CD8).

Germline lookup yields CDR1 SGHTA and CDR2 FQGNSA. The CDR3 spans 16 residues. V was clipped by 5 bases and J by 6 bases; unmatched bases: 11. Universal primer sites and UMIs were introduced during 5'RACE template-switching synthesis of TCR cDNA. TCRdb re-analysed the 5' RACE reads in MiXCR, keeping a single row per CDR3 protein. Of 400,000 or so distinct CDR3 sequences in the sample, under 7.5% were seen once. Sequenced material: PBMCs, taken 5 days after the yellow fever booster vaccination. The TCR sequence derives from a young man who received the YFV17D yellow fever vaccine. This sequence joins TRBV7-2 and TRBJ2-2; 8 nucleotides agree with TRBD1. CDR3 sequence: CASSRQGQVRPGELFF. As DNA, the CDR3 is TGTGCCAGCAGCCGACAGGGACAGGTTCGTCCCGGGGAGCTGTTTTTT.